The TCR beta chain described here comes from a study of shared clonotypes between healthy human individuals. Assay used: immunoSEQ multiplex PCR; TCRdb lists only in-frame clones, some missing. In the table there are a few million clones, approximately 93% of which are singletons. The V and J ends lost 5 bases and 6 bases, in that order; junction bases with no gene match: 10. CDR3 length equals 15 residues. Looked up from germline, CDR1 is MNHEY and CDR2 is SVGAGI. This clone occurred once. The receptor was derived from a man between 18 and 35 years old in good health. Some clones in this sample may be carry-over from other donors' samples. Sample: naive CD4+ T cells from PBMCs. Indicated subset: CD45RA+ positively selected. The chain has TRBV6-5 and TRBJ1-1; 9 bases fit TRBD1. In DNA form, the CDR3 reads TGTGCCAGCAGTACCCACTCGGGACAGGGCTCTGAAGCTTTCTTT. Encoded protein: CASSTHSGQGSEAFF.